This T cell receptor beta chain stems from a study of cytomegalovirus exposure and HLA in healthy donors. Use of 60 Vbeta and 13 Jbeta primers characterized the PCR. Some clones are missing from TCRdb's copy, which holds only in-frame ones; the method was immunoSEQ multiplex PCR. The sample lists under 200,000 clones; approximately 80% were seen once. This CDR3 contains 14 residues. In germline, CDR1 is GTSNPN, CDR2 SVGIG (reference sequence). V lost 2 bases to trimming and J lost 6 bases; unmatched junction nucleotides: 9. The chain joins TRBV30 to TRBJ2-7; 8 nucleotides line up with TRBD1. Sequenced: PBMCs. This receptor was obtained from a woman aged 25-40 years in good health and CMV-seropositive. This chain's CDR3 is CAWSPHRTGGEQYF. The CDR3 nucleotides are TGTGCCTGGAGTCCCCATCGCACAGGGGGCGAGCAGTACTTC.